This T cell receptor beta chain was obtained from a study of OX40 agonist ivuxolimab in advanced cancers. Overall study context: Ivuxolimab is a fully human IgG2 antibody that activates OX40 (CD134).

Generated by immunoSEQ multiplex PCR, the TCRdb table keeps only in-frame clones and is missing some. Of about 96,000 clones listed, about four fifths are singletons. Study-wide results and limits: At 0.1 to 3.0 mg/kg, clonal expansion of CD4+ and CD8+ blood T cells had occurred by week 6.

Regarding this clone: The antigen is unknown.

Blood got drawn at baseline, again on cycle 4 day 1, and then on cycle 7 day 1. The input for sequencing was CD4+ or CD8+ T cells sorted from blood, taken in a trial of the OX40 agonist ivuxolimab. The sequence was collected from an adult with an advanced solid tumor such as melanoma, head and neck, liver or kidney cancer.

Here the CDR3 DNA reads TGTGCCAGCAGTTTCGGGACAGGGGTGAATGAAAAACTGTTTTTT. This encodes CASSFGTGVNEKLFF. The genes are TRBV6-5 and TRBJ1-4, with 10 bases aligning to TRBD1. The trim removed 4 bases at V and 5 bases at J, leaving 4 bases unmatched. This CDR3 contains 15 residues. Per the germline V gene, CDR1 is MNHEY and CDR2 is SVGAGI.